A single sample gave rise to the 21 T cell receptor beta chains below, sequenced in a study of patients and donors after allogeneic stem cell transplantation. One entry per CDR3 protein results from TCRdb running MiXCR on the RT-PCR reads. The sample contains 20,000 to 30,000 distinct CDR3 sequences, 42% of which appear only once. The specimen sequenced was blood, either unsorted or a sorted T cell fraction (not recorded which). These receptors were taken from a human donor who was either an allogeneic HSCT recipient or a stem cell or donor lymphocyte infusion donor (not recorded which). It is not recorded whose cells these are; they may come from a transplant donor.

This chain connects TRBV12-3 or TRBV12-4 to TRBJ1-1; TRBD1 matches at 7 bases. Unmatched junction bases numbered 6, after V lost 1 base and J lost 4 bases. The CDR3 totals 15 residues. Here the CDR3 DNA reads TGTGCCAGCAGTTTAGGAACAGGGGTGTTCACTGAAGCTTTCTTT. It translates to CASSLGTGVFTEAFF.

J is TRBJ1-3 and V is TRBV6-5; D ambiguous. V was pared by 0 bases and J by 0 bases, with 6 bases between. The CDR3 is made up of 15 amino acids. Germline lookup yields CDR1 MNHEY and CDR2 SVGAGI. The CDR3 coding sequence is TGTGCCAGCAGTTACTCTTTCGGCTCTGGAAACACCATATATTTT. This sequence encodes CASSYSFGSGNTIYF.

This clonotype was observed a few times. CDR3: CASSLGTGLGNQPQHF. DNA for the CDR3: TGCGCCAGCAGCTTGGGGACAGGGTTGGGCAATCAGCCCCAGCATTTT. The V and J genes are TRBV5-1 and TRBJ1-5; 8 bases are shared with TRBD1. This CDR3 comprises 16 residues. The germline V gene has CDR1 SGHRS and CDR2 YFSETQ. The ends lost 0 bases at V and 2 bases at J; junction bases unmatched: 4.

CDR3 DNA sequence: TGTGCCAGCAGTCCGGGACAGGGATACACAGATACGCAGTATTTT. Residues: CASSPGQGYTDTQYF. J is TRBJ2-3 and V is TRBV28; 9 positions match TRBD1. Germline V gene sequence: CDR1 MDHEN, CDR2 SYDVKM. V was clipped by 5 bases and J by 2 bases; unmatched bases: 5. The CDR3 is made up of 15 amino acids.

V gene TRBV12-3 or TRBV12-4 combines with J gene TRBJ1-6; D uncertain. The CDR3 spans 13 residues. V lost 5 bases and J 7 bases, leaving 9 bases between the germline ends. The CDR3: CASSPRGNSPLHF. The CDR3 bases are TGTGCCAGCAGTCCCAGAGGGAATTCACCCCTCCACTTT.

The V call is TRBV28, the J call TRBJ1-5; D possibly corresponds to TRBD1 (6 bases). Germline V gene lookup returns CDR1 MDHEN and CDR2 SYDVKM. The CDR3 is made up of 13 amino acids. Trimming took off 6 bases at V and 4 bases at J, with 10 bases between the two ends. The CDR3 region is CASRPTGNQPQHF. The CDR3 DNA follows: TGTGCCAGCAGACCCACAGGGAATCAGCCCCAGCATTTT.

This clonotype showed up just once. The chain combines TRBV29-1 with TRBJ1-1; D not certain. This CDR3 is built from 12 residues. Trimming took 4 bases from V and 5 from J, leaving 11 bases between them. Per germline, CDR1 SQVTM and CDR2 ANQGSEA. The CDR3 DNA reads as TGCAGCGTTGGATGGGTGGGGACTGAAGCTTTCTTT. It codes for CSVGWVGTEAFF.

This clonotype has only a few counts. The chain has TRBV13 and TRBJ1-1; 7 positions match TRBD1. Germline loops: CDR1 PRHDT, CDR2 FYEKMQ (reference sequence). Losses at the gene ends were 4 bases for V and 7 bases for J; bases not matched to a gene: 9. This CDR3 spans 14 amino acids. The CDR3 reads CASSSLTGRVEAFF. As DNA, the CDR3 is TGTGCCAGCAGCTCCCTGACAGGGAGGGTTGAAGCTTTCTTT. The whole variable domain, remainder taken from reference TRBV13 and TRBJ1-1, is AAGVIQSPRHLIKEKRETATLKCYPIPRHDTVYWYQQGPGQDPQFLISFYEKMQSDKGSIPDRFSAQQFSDYHSELNMSSLELGDSALYFCASSSLTGRVEAFFGQGTRLTVV.

In its sample, this clonotype was seen a few times. The rearrangement links TRBV12-3 or TRBV12-4 to TRBJ1-5; TRBD1 is a possible D gene (6 bases). Trimming took 11 bases from V and 0 from J, leaving 20 bases between them. The CDR3 spans 16 residues. Here the CDR3 DNA reads TGTGCCGGCAACAGGGACTCAGGGTATAGCAATCAGCCCCAGCATTTT. Encoded protein: CAGNRDSGYSNQPQHF.

The table lists this clonotype with a few counts. This chain uses TRBV20-1 with TRBJ2-7, with 7 bases that match TRBD1. Germline V lookup: CDR1 DFQATT, CDR2 SNEGSKA (reference sequence). Losses at the gene ends were 2 bases for V and 3 bases for J; bases not matched to a gene: 7. This CDR3 region has 14 residues. Written as DNA, the CDR3 is TGCAGTGCTAGACAGGGGGTCTTTCACTACGAGCAGTACTTC. The encoded protein is CSARQGVFHYEQYF.

This clonotype was seen more than once but under ten times. V gene TRBV28 combines with J gene TRBJ2-7; no clear D. Germline CDR1 reads MDHEN; CDR2 reads SYDVKM. CDR3 length: 12 residues. V was cut by 2 bases and J by 2 bases, with 4 bases left in between. The CDR3 loop reads CASSLSAYEQYF. CDR3 nucleotide sequence: TGTGCCAGCAGTTTAAGTGCCTACGAGCAGTACTTC.

The chain has TRBV6-5 and TRBJ2-2; D may be TRBD1 (6 bases). Germline values: CDR1 MNHEY, CDR2 SVGAGI. This CDR3 is 13 amino acids long. The V gene lost 2 bases and the J gene lost 8 bases, with 9 bases spanning the gap. The CDR3 DNA follows: TGTGCCAGCAGTTACGAGAGGGGGGGGGAGCTGTTTTTT. It translates to CASSYERGGELFF.

This clonotype was counted only a few times. V usage is TRBV12-3 or TRBV12-4 and J usage is TRBJ1-3; D perhaps matches TRBD1 (6 bases). This CDR3 has 18 amino acids. V dropped 2 bases and J dropped 0 bases, with 17 bases sitting between them. Written as DNA, the CDR3 is TGTGCCAGCAGTTTATCAAAGACAGGTGTAAGCTCTGGAAACACCATATATTTT. Residues: CASSLSKTGVSSGNTIYF.

The chain recombines TRBV12-3 or TRBV12-4 with TRBJ2-2; maybe TRBD1 (5 bases). Trimming removed 0 bases at V and 5 bases at J, with 13 bases between. This CDR3 is built from 16 residues. The CDR3 sequence is CASSLALFGATGELFF. The CDR3 region has the DNA TGTGCCAGCAGTTTAGCCCTGTTTGGGGCTACCGGGGAGCTGTTTTTT.

In its sample, this clonotype was seen a few times. The V gene is TRBV12-3 or TRBV12-4, the J gene TRBJ2-3; TRBD2 might be the D (6 bases). The V gene lost 8 bases and the J gene lost 2 bases, with 20 bases spanning the gap. The CDR3 consists of 16 residues. The CDR3 coding sequence is TGTGCCAGCGGACCCCACCTAATACTAGCCACAGATACGCAGTATTTT. Translating it yields CASGPHLILATDTQYF.

The rearrangement links TRBV28 to TRBJ2-3; the D gene is possibly TRBD1 (6 bases). This CDR3 is built from 16 residues. CDR1 and CDR2 from the germline V gene are MDHEN and SYDVKM. Trimming cost V 1 base and J 6 bases, with 17 bases left between them. The CDR3 protein is CASSLFPRQVMDTQYF. DNA for the CDR3: TGTGCCAGCAGTTTATTTCCGAGACAGGTTATGGATACGCAGTATTTT.

The chain has TRBV9 and TRBJ2-3; no clear D. The CDR3 is 15 amino acids. V lost 0 bases and J lost 0, with 8 bases in between. Germline loops: CDR1 SGDLS, CDR2 YYNGEE. CDR3 loop: CASSVGHGSTDTQYF. In nucleotides, the CDR3 is TGTGCCAGCAGCGTAGGACACGGCAGCACAGATACGCAGTATTTT.

This clonotype was seen ten or more times. The chain recombines TRBV29-1 with TRBJ1-1; D not certain. Trimming shortened V by 3 bases and J by 9 bases, and 17 bases separated the two germline ends. The CDR3 runs to 13 residues. The germline gives CDR1 SQVTM, CDR2 ANQGSEA. The CDR3 loop is CSVDQPVEGKAFF. The DNA of the CDR3 is TGCAGCGTTGATCAGCCGGTAGAGGGAAAAGCTTTCTTT. The full variable domain, rest sourced from reference TRBV29-1 and TRBJ1-1, is SAVISQKPSRDICQRGTSLTIQCQVDSQVTMMFWYRQQPGQSLTLIATANQGSEATYESGFVIDKFPISRPNLTFSTLTVSNMSPEDSSIYLCSVDQPVEGKAFFGQGTRLTVV.

This clonotype was recorded a few times. The chain couples TRBV7-2 to TRBJ1-2; no definite D call. The V end was cut by 1 base, the J end by 7 bases, with 13 bases between. CDR1 and CDR2 from the germline V gene are SGHTA and FQGNSA. The CDR3 length is 14 residues. The CDR3 DNA sequence: TGTGCCAGCAGCTTAGGGGTCGCCGGCCGTGGCTACACCTTC. This translates into CASSLGVAGRGYTF.

This sequence joins TRBV28 and TRBJ1-4, with D possibly being TRBD1 (5 bases). Per the germline V gene, CDR1 is MDHEN and CDR2 is SYDVKM. The CDR3 spans 13 residues. V gave up 8 bases and J gave up 8 bases, with 15 bases separating them. CDR3 sequence: CASHLQGREKLFF. The CDR3 DNA sequence: TGTGCCAGCCATCTTCAGGGCAGGGAAAAACTGTTTTTT.

The V call is TRBV11-3, the J call TRBJ2-3, with D hard to call. This CDR3 is 12 amino acids long. V lost 5 bases and J 6 bases, leaving 9 bases between the germline ends. Germline V gives CDR1 SGHNT, CDR2 YENEEA. In DNA, the CDR3 is TGTGCCAGCAGCCAGAGACTGGATACGCAGTATTTT. Its protein is CASSQRLDTQYF.